What follows describes a single T cell receptor beta chain. One end of the junction is discordant with germline, which a read error may explain. The germline gives CDR1 LNHNV, CDR2 YYDKDF (reference sequence). This CDR3 contains 16 residues. The library came from three nested PCR rounds adapted from ARM-PCR protocols. TCRdb recomputed calls from the multiplex PCR reads with MiXCR, one row per CDR3 protein. The data contain roughly 90,000 distinct CDR3 sequences, around 80% of them singletons. The data originate from a study of tumor and adjacent non-tumor tissue in lung cancer. The template was RNA from unsorted bulk tissue. This non-tumor lung sample came from over 3 cm beyond the tumor edge.

The receptor was derived from a woman in her forties or fifties with non-small cell lung cancer. The V and J genes are TRBV15 and TRBJ1-3; D is undetermined. Sequencing was carried out using distant non-tumor lung tissue. CDR3 sequence: CATSAQDRLSGKTIYF. CDR3 bases: TGTGCCACCAGCGCCCAGGATCGACTCTCTGGAAAGACCATATATTTT.